These 21 T cell receptor beta chains originate from one sample sequenced in a study of cytomegalovirus exposure and HLA in healthy donors. The PCR employed 60 Vbeta primers together with 13 Jbeta primers. The table came from immunoSEQ multiplex PCR; TCRdb's copy has only in-frame clones and leaves some out. The table has 200,000 or so clones, 82% seen once. Sequencing used PBMCs. The source of these receptors is a woman between 50 and 59 years old in good health and CMV-seropositive.

The rearrangement joins TRBV19 to TRBJ2-7, with D maybe TRBD2 (5 bases). Looked up from germline, CDR1 is LNHDA and CDR2 is SQIVND (reference sequence). Trimming pared 3 bases from V and 0 bases from J, leaving 9 bases between. The CDR3 consists of 14 residues. The CDR3 is CASSISGSSYEQYF. The CDR3 region has the DNA TGTGCCAGTAGTATTTCGGGGAGCTCCTACGAGCAGTACTTC.

The V gene is TRBV5-1, the J gene TRBJ2-7, with 7 nucleotides matching TRBD1. Trimming cost V 4 bases and J 2 bases; bases outside gene matches: 9. The CDR3 consists of 15 residues. The germline V gene has CDR1 SGHRS and CDR2 YFSETQ. CDR3 sequence reads: CASSKGQIEPYEQYF. The CDR3 DNA reads TGCGCCAGCAGCAAGGGACAGATCGAACCCTACGAGCAGTACTTC.

This clone came up once. The same CDR3 can be traced to other DNA sequences in this sample. The chain's CDR3 is CASSLGGLSTDTQYF. DNA of the CDR3: TGCGCCAGCAGCTTAGGCGGCCTTAGCACAGATACGCAGTATTTT. The rearrangement joins TRBV5-1 to TRBJ2-3; D not resolved. Trimming removed 2 bases from V and 0 bases from J, with 10 bases in between. CDR3 length: 15 residues. Germline values: CDR1 SGHRS, CDR2 YFSETQ.

The chain joins TRBV7-9 to TRBJ1-1; 11 nucleotides match TRBD1. This CDR3 is built from 14 residues. The germline V gene has CDR1 SEHNR and CDR2 FQNEAQ (reference sequence). Germline trimming cut 8 bases from V and 1 base from J; bases unmatched to any gene: 3. The CDR3 DNA sequence: TGTGCCAGCGGACAGGGGGCCCCGAACACTGAAGCTTTCTTT. Its protein product is CASGQGAPNTEAFF.

The V gene is TRBV19, the J gene TRBJ2-1, with 15 bases lining up with TRBD2. The germline V gene has CDR1 LNHDA and CDR2 SQIVND (reference sequence). Trimming removed 5 bases from V and 7 bases from J; junction bases left unmatched: 3. This CDR3 is built from 15 residues. CDR3 sequence: CASSQGTSGGNEQFF. DNA for the CDR3: TGTGCCAGTAGTCAAGGGACTAGCGGGGGGAATGAGCAGTTCTTC. Using reference TRBV19 and TRBJ2-1 for the parts outside the CDR3, the full variable domain is DGGITQSPKYLFRKEGQNVTLSCEQNLNHDAMYWYRQDPGQGLRLIYYSQIVNDFQKGDIAEGYSVSREKKESFPLTVTSAQKNPTAFYLCASSQGTSGGNEQFFGPGTRLTVL.

V usage is TRBV7-2 and J usage is TRBJ2-3, with 10 positions matching TRBD2. The J segment lost 5 bases and the V segment lost 1 base, leaving 12 bases of the junction unmatched. Germline V gene sequence: CDR1 SGHTA, CDR2 FQGNSA. There are 18 residues in the CDR3. The CDR3 DNA sequence: TGTGCCAGCAGCTTAGGCGTGGTAGTAGCGGGGGGCGGAGATACGCAGTATTTT. This codes for CASSLGVVVAGGGDTQYF.

The rearrangement links TRBV6-5 to TRBJ1-1, with D possibly TRBD1 on 5 matching bases. The CDR3 is made up of 16 amino acids. Germline V lookup: CDR1 MNHEY, CDR2 SVGAGI. Trimming stripped 1 base from V and 0 bases from J, with 12 bases between. The CDR3 DNA sequence: TGTGCCAGCAGTTACTTTCGGGCGGACATGAACACTGAAGCTTTCTTT. Protein sequence: CASSYFRADMNTEAFF.

The V gene is TRBV29-1, the J gene TRBJ2-3; TRBD2 might be the D (5 bases). CDR1 and CDR2 (germline): SQVTM, ANQGSEA. V lost 5 bases and J lost 1, with 19 bases in between. The CDR3 sequence is 16 residues long. Here the CDR3 reads CSVNGEKESGTDTQYF. CDR3 coding DNA: TGCAGCGTTAATGGGGAGAAGGAGAGTGGCACAGATACGCAGTATTTT.

The chain is built from TRBV5-1 and TRBJ1-4; tentatively, D is TRBD1 (6 bases). Germline CDR1 is SGHRS and CDR2 is YFSETQ. V was clipped by 5 bases and J by 0 bases, with 8 bases between them. The CDR3 contains 14 residues. The DNA of the CDR3 is TGCGCCAGCAGTAGGGGGTCAACTAATGAAAAACTGTTTTTT. Its protein product is CASSRGSTNEKLFF.

This clone has more than one count but fewer than ten. The genes are TRBV5-1 and TRBJ1-4; the match to TRBD1 covers 7 bases. The V and J ends lost 4 bases and 0 bases, in that order; junction bases with no gene match: 3. CDR1 is SGHRS and CDR2 is YFSETQ in the germline V gene. The CDR3 spans 15 residues. The CDR3 protein is CASSRTGATNEKLFF. CDR3 DNA: TGCGCCAGCAGCCGAACAGGGGCAACTAATGAAAAACTGTTTTTT.

DNA of the CDR3: TGTGCCAGCAGTAACTCCGGGACAGACCTCTTAGGCACCTTC. It is translated as CASSNSGTDLLGTF. This chain uses TRBV5-5 with TRBJ1-2, with 7 bases matching TRBD1. CDR1 and CDR2 from the germline V gene are SGHKS and YYEKEE (reference sequence). This CDR3 spans 14 amino acids. Trimming at V came to 5 bases and at J to 13 bases, leaving 17 bases not matched to a gene.

The chain recombines TRBV28 with TRBJ2-3; 8 bases align to TRBD2. V lost 7 bases to trimming and J lost 0 bases; unmatched junction nucleotides: 6. Germline-derived CDR1 and CDR2 are MDHEN and SYDVKM. The CDR3 is 15 amino acids. The CDR3: CASIPGGASTDTQYF. The CDR3 region has the DNA TGTGCCAGCATCCCGGGGGGGGCTAGCACAGATACGCAGTATTTT.

V usage is TRBV6-6 and J usage is TRBJ1-1; D might be TRBD1 (5 bases). Germline-derived CDR1 and CDR2 are MNHNY and SVGAGI (reference sequence). This CDR3 is built from 14 residues. The V end was cut by 0 bases, the J end by 3 bases, with 8 bases between. For the CDR3, the DNA is TGTGCCAGCAGTTACTCCCCAGGGTACACTGAAGCTTTCTTT. Translated, it gives CASSYSPGYTEAFF.

This chain joins TRBV5-1 and TRBJ1-1; 7 bases agree with TRBD1. The CDR3 spans 17 residues. Germline CDR1 is SGHRS and CDR2 is YFSETQ. V lost 0 bases, J lost 0 bases, and 8 bases stayed unmatched. This chain's CDR3 is CASSLETGAPMNTEAFF. Here the CDR3 DNA reads TGCGCCAGCAGCTTGGAAACAGGGGCGCCGATGAACACTGAAGCTTTCTTT. Together with reference TRBV5-1 and TRBJ1-1, the CDR3 gives the full variable domain: KAGVTQTPRYLIKTRGQQVTLSCSPISGHRSVSWYQQTPGQGLQFLFEYFSETQRNKGNFPGRFSGRQFSNSRSEMNVSTLELGDSALYLCASSLETGAPMNTEAFFGQGTRLTVV.

This clone was counted a few times. The rearrangement joins TRBV6-5 to TRBJ2-7; D is perhaps TRBD2 (6 bases). Trimming shortened V by 0 bases and J by 3 bases, and 9 bases separated the two germline ends. The CDR3 consists of 14 residues. Looked up from germline, CDR1 is MNHEY and CDR2 is SVGAGI. The DNA for the CDR3 is TGTGCCAGCAGTTACTCTAGCGGAATCTACGAGCAGTACTTC. This encodes CASSYSSGIYEQYF.

The DNA of the CDR3 is TGCGCCAGCAACCAAAATAGCGGGAGTTGGTACGAGCAGTACTTC. Protein product: CASNQNSGSWYEQYF. This chain uses TRBV5-1 with TRBJ2-7; 9 bases match TRBD2. Germline assignment: CDR1 SGHRS and CDR2 YFSETQ. This CDR3 comprises 15 residues. Losses at the gene ends were 6 bases for V and 4 bases for J; bases not matched to a gene: 11.

The chain combines TRBV7-9 with TRBJ2-1, with 14 bases lining up with TRBD2. The trim removed 5 bases at V and 7 bases at J, leaving 7 bases unmatched. The CDR3 consists of 16 residues. CDR1 SEHNR and CDR2 FQNEAQ come from the germline V gene (reference sequence). CDR3: CASSPGLAGDGNEQFF. The CDR3 nucleotides read TGTGCCAGCAGCCCGGGACTAGCGGGAGATGGGAATGAGCAGTTCTTC. The full variable domain, rest sourced from reference TRBV7-9 and TRBJ2-1, is DTGVSQNPRHKITKRGQNVTFRCDPISEHNRLYWYRQTLGQGPEFLTYFQNEAQLEKSRLLSDRFSAERPKGSFSTLEIQRTEQGDSAMYLCASSPGLAGDGNEQFFGPGTRLTVL.

The chain recombines TRBV7-8 with TRBJ2-7; TRBD2 matches at 9 bases. V was clipped by 5 bases and J by 1 base; unmatched bases: 3. This CDR3 spans 14 amino acids. Germline V lookup: CDR1 SGHVS, CDR2 FQNEAQ. The CDR3 here is CASSKREASYEQYF. In nucleotides, the CDR3 is TGTGCCAGCAGCAAGCGGGAGGCGTCCTACGAGCAGTACTTC. The whole variable domain, remainder taken from reference TRBV7-8 and TRBJ2-7, is GAGVSQSPRYKVAKRGQDVALRCDPISGHVSLFWYQQALGQGPEFLTYFQNEAQLDKSGLPSDRFFAERPEGSVSTLKIQRTQQEDSAVYLCASSKREASYEQYFGPGTRLTVT.

The rearrangement links TRBV4-3 to TRBJ1-2; 7 bases are shared with TRBD1. The CDR3 runs to 16 residues. Germline CDR1 LGHNA, CDR2 YSLEER. V shed 2 bases and J 0 bases; nucleotides not matched to a gene: 6. The CDR3 coding sequence is TGCGCCAGCAGCCAATTAGACAGGGCCCCTAACTATGGCTACACCTTC. Translating it yields CASSQLDRAPNYGYTF.

The J gene is TRBJ2-4, the V gene TRBV7-2, with 9 bases fitting TRBD1. The V gene end was trimmed by 5 bases and the J gene end by 1 base; junction bases not matched to a gene: 12. Germline CDR1 and CDR2: SGHTA and FQGNSA. The CDR3 spans 18 residues. Here the CDR3 reads CASSPGQGSLGAKNIQYF. As DNA, the CDR3 is TGTGCCAGCAGCCCAGGACAGGGGTCACTTGGGGCCAAAAACATTCAGTACTTC.

The chain carries TRBV5-6 and TRBJ1-1; 9 bases fit TRBD1. The CDR3 runs 14 residues. V shed 3 bases and J 3 bases; nucleotides not matched to a gene: 3. CDR1 SGHDT and CDR2 YYEEEE come from the germline V gene. CDR3 amino acids: CASSWDRVDTEAFF. CDR3 sequence (DNA): TGTGCCAGCAGCTGGGACAGGGTTGACACTGAAGCTTTCTTT.